This note documents a single T cell receptor beta chain sequence. The antigen is undetermined. Buffy coats from healthy blood donors served as controls. The source of the sample is a study of STAT5B mutations in CD4+ large granular lymphocyte leukemia. Sequencing used immunoSEQ multiplex PCR; TCRdb keeps in-frame clones, though not all of them. The data contain around 48,000 clones, 70% of them seen just once; the ten biggest clones take up approximately 1.5%. Whole-study results and caveats: Main leukemic clonotypes were patient-specific, but around 25% appeared at low frequency elsewhere.

The sequencing sample was made of CD4+ T cells from blood buffy coats. This sequence originates from a human donor in good health.

In nucleotides, the CDR3 is TGTGCCAGCAGTCCAGTGACAGCTGTTCAAGAGACCCAGTACTTC. This sequence encodes CASSPVTAVQETQYF. V usage is TRBV28 and J usage is TRBJ2-5, with a weak D call TRBD1 (5 bases). Trimming cost V 5 bases and J 2 bases, with 15 bases left between them. The CDR3 consists of 15 residues. Germline V gene lookup returns CDR1 MDHEN and CDR2 SYDVKM.